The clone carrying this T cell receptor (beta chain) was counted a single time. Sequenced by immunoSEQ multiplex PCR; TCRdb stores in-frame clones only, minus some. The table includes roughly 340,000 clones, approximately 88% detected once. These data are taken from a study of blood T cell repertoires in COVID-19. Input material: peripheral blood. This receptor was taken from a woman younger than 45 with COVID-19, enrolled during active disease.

CDR3 sequence reads: CASSWGVGADTQYF. The CDR3 bases are TGTGCCAGCAGCTGGGGAGTGGGGGCCGATACGCAGTATTTT. The V and J genes are TRBV7-2 and TRBJ2-3, with D possibly TRBD1 on 6 matching bases. The CDR3 runs 14 residues. V was cut by 4 bases and J by 6 bases, with 14 bases left in between. CDR1 is SGHTA, CDR2 FQGNSA, per germline.